This T cell receptor (beta chain) was profiled in a study of neurological immune-mediated disorders. Study-level results: HTLV-1-associated myelopathy had the most TCR clonal expansion, while multiple sclerosis had the least, a level that fell below healthy controls.

Many counts were recorded for this clonotype. The antigen remains unidentified. A 10-nucleotide random UMI tagged transcripts in template-switch 5'RACE cDNA synthesis. Whenever a sequencing run was performed, it yielded over 190 million TCR-beta sequences from 15-18 subjects. TCRdb analysed the 5' RACE reads with MiXCR anew, one entry per CDR3 protein. The top ten clones hold 7.8% of a sample with around 20,000 distinct CDR3 sequences, 14% of them seen once. The V gene's germline CDR1 is GTSNPN and CDR2 SVGIG (reference sequence). V dropped 1 base and J dropped 6 bases, with 16 bases sitting between them. This CDR3 is built from 14 residues. Sorted libraries were derived from approximately 970,000 CD4+ or CD8+ T cells.

The chain carries TRBV30 and TRBJ2-7, with D possibly matching TRBD2 (6 bases). The origin of this receptor is a woman aged 55-69 years with HTLV-1-associated myelopathy (HAM/TSP). Sequenced sample: CD4+ T cells from blood. This CDR3 is CAWSGRLVAAEQYF. DNA for the CDR3: TGTGCCTGGAGTGGACGACTAGTCGCTGCCGAGCAGTACTTC.